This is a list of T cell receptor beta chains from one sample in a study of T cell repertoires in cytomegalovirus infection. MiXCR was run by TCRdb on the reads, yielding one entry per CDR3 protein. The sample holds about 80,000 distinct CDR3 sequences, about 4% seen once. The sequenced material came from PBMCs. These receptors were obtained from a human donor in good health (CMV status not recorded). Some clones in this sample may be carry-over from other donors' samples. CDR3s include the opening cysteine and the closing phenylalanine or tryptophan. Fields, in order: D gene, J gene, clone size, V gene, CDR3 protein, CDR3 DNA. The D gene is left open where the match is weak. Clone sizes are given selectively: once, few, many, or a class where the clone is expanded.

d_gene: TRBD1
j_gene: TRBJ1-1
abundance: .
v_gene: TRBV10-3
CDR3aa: CAIGNHDRASSNTEAFF
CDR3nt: TGTGCCATCGGGAACCACGACAGGGCAAGTTCAAACACTGAAGCTTTCTTT

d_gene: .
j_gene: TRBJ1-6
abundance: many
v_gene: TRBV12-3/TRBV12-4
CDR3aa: CASSLMAFRSPLHF
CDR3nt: TGTGCCAGCAGTTTAATGGCTTTCAGATCACCCCTCCACTTT

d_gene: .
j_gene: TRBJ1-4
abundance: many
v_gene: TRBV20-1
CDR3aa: CSARPARRTTNEKLFF
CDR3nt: TGCAGTGCTAGACCTGCCCGACGGACAACTAATGAAAAACTGTTTTTT

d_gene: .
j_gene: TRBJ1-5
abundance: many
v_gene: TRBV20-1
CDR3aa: CSAVHGYSNQPQHF
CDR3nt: TGCAGTGCCGTACATGGGTATAGCAATCAGCCCCAGCATTTT

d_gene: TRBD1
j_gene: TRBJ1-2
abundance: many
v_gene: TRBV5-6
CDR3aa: CASSLRRDRRFGYTF
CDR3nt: TGTGCCAGCAGCTTGCGCCGGGACAGGAGGTTTGGCTACACCTTC

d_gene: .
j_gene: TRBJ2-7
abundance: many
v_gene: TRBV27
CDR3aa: CASSLPSGSGEQYF
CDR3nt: TGTGCCAGCAGTTTGCCCTCAGGGAGTGGCGAGCAGTACTTC

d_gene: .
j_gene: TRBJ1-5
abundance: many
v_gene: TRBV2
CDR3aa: CASRNTEYSNQPQHF
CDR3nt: TGTGCCAGCAGGAACACAGAATATAGCAATCAGCCCCAGCATTTT

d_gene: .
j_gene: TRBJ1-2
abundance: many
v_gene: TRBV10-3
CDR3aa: CAISSRGADYGYTF
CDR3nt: TGTGCCATCAGTTCACGGGGTGCCGACTATGGCTACACCTTC

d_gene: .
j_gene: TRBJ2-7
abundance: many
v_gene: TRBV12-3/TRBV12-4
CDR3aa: CASSTGLIYEQYF
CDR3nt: TGTGCCAGCAGTACGGGACTCATCTACGAGCAGTACTTC

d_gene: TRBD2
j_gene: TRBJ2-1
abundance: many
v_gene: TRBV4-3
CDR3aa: CASSLSLAGGRNEQFF
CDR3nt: TGCGCCAGCAGCCTTAGCCTAGCGGGGGGGCGGAATGAGCAGTTCTTC

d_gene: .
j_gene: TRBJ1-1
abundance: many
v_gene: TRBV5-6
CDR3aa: CASSLVTVRMTEAFF
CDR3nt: TGTGCCAGCAGCTTGGTGACGGTTCGGATGACTGAAGCTTTCTTT

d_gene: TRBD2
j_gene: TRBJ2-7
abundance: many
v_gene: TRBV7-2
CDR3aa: CASRLAGTYEQYF
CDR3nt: TGTGCCAGCAGACTAGCGGGGACCTACGAGCAGTACTTC

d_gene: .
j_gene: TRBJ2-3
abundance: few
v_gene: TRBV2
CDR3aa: CASSVPAYPTDTQYF
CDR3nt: TGTGCCAGCAGTGTCCCCGCCTATCCCACAGATACGCAGTATTTT

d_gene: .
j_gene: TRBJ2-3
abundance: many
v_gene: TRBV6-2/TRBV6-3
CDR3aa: CASSYTSDTQYF
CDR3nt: TGTGCCAGCAGTTATACGTCAGATACGCAGTATTTT

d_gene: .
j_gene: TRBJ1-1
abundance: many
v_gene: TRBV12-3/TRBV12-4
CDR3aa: CASSLPGLGTEAFF
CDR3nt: TGTGCCAGCAGTCTCCCGGGTTTGGGGACTGAAGCTTTCTTT

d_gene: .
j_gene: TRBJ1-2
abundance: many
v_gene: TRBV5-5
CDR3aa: CVSSPGVSGYTF
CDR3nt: TGTGTCAGCAGTCCCGGGGTCTCCGGCTACACCTTC

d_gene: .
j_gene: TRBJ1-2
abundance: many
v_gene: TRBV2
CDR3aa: CASSPDSNYGYTF
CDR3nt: TGTGCCAGCAGTCCAGACAGTAACTATGGCTACACCTTC

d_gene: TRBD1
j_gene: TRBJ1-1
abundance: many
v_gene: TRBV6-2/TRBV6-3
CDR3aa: CASSRTGAVGFRSAKTEAFF
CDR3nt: TGTGCCAGCAGCAGGACAGGCGCCGTAGGGTTTAGGAGTGCGAAGACTGAAGCTTTCTTT

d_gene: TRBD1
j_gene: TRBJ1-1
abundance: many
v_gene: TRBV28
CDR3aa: CASSLSLGTGGNTEAFF
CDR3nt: TGTGCCAGCAGTTTATCACTTGGGACAGGGGGGAACACTGAAGCTTTCTTT

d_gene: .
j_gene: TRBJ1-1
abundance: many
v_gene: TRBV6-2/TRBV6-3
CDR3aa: CASSPMASVNTEAFF
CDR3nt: TGTGCCAGCAGCCCCATGGCGTCGGTGAACACTGAAGCTTTCTTT

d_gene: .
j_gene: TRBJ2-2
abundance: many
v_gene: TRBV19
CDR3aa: CASSDRADTGELFF
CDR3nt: TGTGCCAGTAGTGACCGGGCCGACACCGGGGAGCTGTTTTTT

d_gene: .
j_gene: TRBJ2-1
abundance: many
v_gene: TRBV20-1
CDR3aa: CSARAGLADPFF
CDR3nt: TGCAGTGCTAGAGCTGGGCTTGCAGACCCGTTCTTC

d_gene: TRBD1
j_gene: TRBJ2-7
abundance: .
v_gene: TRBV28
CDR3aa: CASSTIGDSLSYEQYF
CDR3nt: TGTGCCAGCAGTACCATCGGGGACAGCCTCTCCTACGAGCAGTACTTC

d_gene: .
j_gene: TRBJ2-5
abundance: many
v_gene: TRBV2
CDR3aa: CASSEISPGETQYF
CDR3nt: TGTGCCAGCAGTGAGATTAGTCCCGGGGAGACCCAGTACTTC

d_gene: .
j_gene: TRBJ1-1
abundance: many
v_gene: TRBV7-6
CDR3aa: CASSTGTGNTEAFF
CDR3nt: TGTGCCAGCAGTACCGGGACCGGGAACACTGAAGCTTTCTTT

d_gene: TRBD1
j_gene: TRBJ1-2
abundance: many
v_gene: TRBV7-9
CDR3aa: CASSPTDRGGYTF
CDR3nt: TGTGCCAGCAGCCCCACCGACAGGGGCGGCTACACCTTC

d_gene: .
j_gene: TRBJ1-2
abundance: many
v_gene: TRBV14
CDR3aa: CASSQGLGYTF
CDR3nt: TGTGCCAGCAGCCAAGGGTTAGGCTACACCTTC

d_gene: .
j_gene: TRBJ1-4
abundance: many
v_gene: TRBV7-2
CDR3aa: CASSPGQNEKLFF
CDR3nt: TGTGCCAGCAGCCCCGGACAGAATGAAAAACTGTTTTTT

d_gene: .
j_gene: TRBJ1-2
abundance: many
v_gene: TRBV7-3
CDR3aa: CASSWREGGGYTF
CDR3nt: TGTGCCAGCAGCTGGAGGGAGGGAGGCGGCTACACCTTC

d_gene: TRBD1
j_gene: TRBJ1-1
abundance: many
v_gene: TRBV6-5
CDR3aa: CASSRTGGSGNTEAFF
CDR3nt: TGTGCCAGCAGTAGGACAGGGGGCTCTGGGAACACTGAAGCTTTCTTT

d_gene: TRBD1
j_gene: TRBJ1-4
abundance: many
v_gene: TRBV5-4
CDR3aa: CASSSTGDSEKLFF
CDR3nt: TGTGCCAGCAGTTCGACAGGGGATAGTGAAAAACTGTTTTTT

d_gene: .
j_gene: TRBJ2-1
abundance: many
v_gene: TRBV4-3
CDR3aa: CASSYDSSSYNEQFF
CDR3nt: TGCGCCAGCAGCTACGACAGTAGCTCCTACAATGAGCAGTTCTTC

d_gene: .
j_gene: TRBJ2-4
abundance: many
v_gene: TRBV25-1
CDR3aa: CASSAPRQGIIDIQYF
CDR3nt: TGTGCCAGCAGTGCCCCCCGCCAGGGGATCATAGACATTCAGTACTTC

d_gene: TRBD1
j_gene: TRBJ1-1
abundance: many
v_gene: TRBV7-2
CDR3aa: CASSLATGSGYEAFF
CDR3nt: TGTGCCAGCAGCTTAGCGACAGGGTCTGGATATGAAGCTTTCTTT

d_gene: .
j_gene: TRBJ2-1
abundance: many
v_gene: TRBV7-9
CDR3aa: CASSSYGFSYNEQFF
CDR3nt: TGTGCCAGCAGCTCTTATGGGTTTTCCTACAATGAGCAGTTCTTC

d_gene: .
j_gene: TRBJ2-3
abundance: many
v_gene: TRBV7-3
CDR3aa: CASSLAPTDTQYF
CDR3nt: TGTGCCAGCAGCTTAGCCCCCACAGATACGCAGTATTTT

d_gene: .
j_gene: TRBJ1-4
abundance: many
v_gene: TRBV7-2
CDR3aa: CASSRFSLTGLSVLATNEKLFF
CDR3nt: TGTGCCAGCAGCCGATTTAGTCTCACAGGTTTAAGCGTTCTTGCAACTAATGAAAAACTGTTTTTT

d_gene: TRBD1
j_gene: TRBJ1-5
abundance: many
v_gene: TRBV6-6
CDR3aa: CASTQQGPPTAPQHF
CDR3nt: TGTGCCAGCACCCAACAGGGGCCGCCAACCGCCCCCCAGCATTTT

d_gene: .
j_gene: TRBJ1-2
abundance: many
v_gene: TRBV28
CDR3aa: CASSFGGGAFRF
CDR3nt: .

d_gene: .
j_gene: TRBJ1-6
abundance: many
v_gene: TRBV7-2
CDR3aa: CASSSRGRGSNSPLHF
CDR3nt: TGTGCCAGCAGCTCACGGGGAAGGGGGTCTAATTCACCCCTCCACTTT

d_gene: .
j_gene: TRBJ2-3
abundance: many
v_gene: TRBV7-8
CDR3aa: CASSLVGIDTQYF
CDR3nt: TGTGCCAGCAGCTTAGTTGGGATAGATACGCAGTATTTT

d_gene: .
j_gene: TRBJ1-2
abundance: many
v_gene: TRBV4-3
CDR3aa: CASSQDMTDYGYTF
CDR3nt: TGCGCCAGCAGCCAAGATATGACAGACTATGGCTACACCTTC

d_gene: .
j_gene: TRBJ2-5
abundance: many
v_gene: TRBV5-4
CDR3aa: CASSEYEGQETQYF
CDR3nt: TGTGCCAGCAGCGAGTATGAGGGCCAAGAGACCCAGTACTTC

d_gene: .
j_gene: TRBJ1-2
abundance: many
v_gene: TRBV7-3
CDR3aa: CASSPSGTLSSYTF
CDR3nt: TGTGCCAGCAGCCCGTCCGGGACGTTGTCTTCATACACCTTC

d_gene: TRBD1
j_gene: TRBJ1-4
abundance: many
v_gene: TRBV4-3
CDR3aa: CASSQAGSGGSANEKLFF
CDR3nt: TGCGCCAGCAGCCAAGCAGGGTCAGGGGGGTCAGCTAATGAAAAACTGTTTTTT

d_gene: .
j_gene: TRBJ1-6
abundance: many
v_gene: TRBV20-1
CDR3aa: CSARDPRRRDYNSPLHF
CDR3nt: TGCAGTGCTAGAGATCCCAGGCGAAGGGACTATAATTCACCCCTCCACTTT

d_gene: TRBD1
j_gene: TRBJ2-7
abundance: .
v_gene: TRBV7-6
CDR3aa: CASSFDVSTGDREQYF
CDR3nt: TGTGCCAGCAGCTTCGATGTATCGACAGGGGACAGGGAGCAGTACTTC

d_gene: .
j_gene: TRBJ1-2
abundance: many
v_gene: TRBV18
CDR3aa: CASSPRAGSSYGYTF
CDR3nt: TGTGCCAGCTCACCACGGGCAGGGTCCAGCTATGGCTACACCTTC

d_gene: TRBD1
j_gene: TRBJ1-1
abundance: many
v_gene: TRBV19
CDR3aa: CASSIPGTGNTEAFF
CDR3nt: TGTGCCAGTAGTATTCCCGGGACAGGGAACACTGAAGCTTTCTTT

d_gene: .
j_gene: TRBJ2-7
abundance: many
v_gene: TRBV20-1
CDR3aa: CSASSISSYEQYF
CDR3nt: TGCAGTGCTAGTAGCATCTCTTCCTACGAGCAGTACTTC

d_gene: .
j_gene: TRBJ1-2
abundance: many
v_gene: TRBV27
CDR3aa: CASKGGYGYTF
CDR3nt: TGTGCCAGCAAGGGAGGGTATGGCTACACCTTC

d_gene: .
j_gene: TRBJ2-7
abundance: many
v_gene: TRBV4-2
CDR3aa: CASSQDPPWGEDYEQYF
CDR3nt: TGTGCCAGCAGCCAAGATCCTCCCTGGGGCGAGGACTACGAGCAGTACTTC

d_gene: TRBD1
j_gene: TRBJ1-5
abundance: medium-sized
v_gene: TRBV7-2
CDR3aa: CASNKGTGAGQPQHF
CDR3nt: TGTGCCAGCAACAAAGGGACAGGGGCGGGTCAGCCCCAGCATTTT

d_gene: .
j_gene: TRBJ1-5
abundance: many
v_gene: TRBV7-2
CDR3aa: CASSPTGGGGGQPQHF
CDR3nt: TGTGCCAGCAGCCCCACCGGGGGTGGAGGGGGTCAGCCCCAGCATTTT

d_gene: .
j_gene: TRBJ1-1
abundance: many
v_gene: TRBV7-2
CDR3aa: CASSEELQGGTEAFF
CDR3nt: TGTGCCAGCAGCGAAGAGCTCCAGGGTGGGACTGAAGCTTTCTTT

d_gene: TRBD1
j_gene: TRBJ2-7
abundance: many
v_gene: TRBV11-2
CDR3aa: CASSFFLGTGPRGEQYF
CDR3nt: TGTGCCAGCAGCTTCTTTCTCGGGACAGGCCCTCGTGGCGAGCAGTACTTC

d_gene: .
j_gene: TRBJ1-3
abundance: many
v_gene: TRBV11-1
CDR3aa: CASSPLVRARGNTIYF
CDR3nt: TGTGCCAGCAGCCCACTTGTGAGGGCGCGAGGAAACACCATATATTTT